This is a list of T cell receptor beta chains from one sample in a study of blood T cell repertoires in COVID-19. Repertoires were generated with immunoSEQ multiplex PCR, while TCRdb's copy carries only in-frame clones and drops some. The repertoire holds approximately 210,000 clones, with around four fifths as singletons. Sequencing input: peripheral blood. Source of these receptors: a man aged 45 to 65 with active or convalescent COVID-19. Each CDR3 is given with its conserved first and last residue.

V gene	J gene	CDR3 protein
TRBV5-6	TRBJ2-1	CASRRRDRVRNEQFF
TRBV5-1	TRBJ2-1	CASSPTPTSRTYNEQFF
TRBV15	TRBJ2-3	CATRSEGGRDTQYF
TRBV19	TRBJ1-3	CASSIGSVSSGNTIYF
TRBV7-9	TRBJ2-5	CASSPVGVQTQYF
TRBV27	TRBJ2-7	CASTRTSGRSGGSYEQYF
TRBV6-6	TRBJ1-2	CASSYSGGQGGGYTF
TRBV3-1/TRBV3-2	TRBJ1-5	CASSPDTEAAQHF
TRBV18	TRBJ1-1	CASSPPSGGNSEAFF
TRBV3-1/TRBV3-2	TRBJ2-3	CASSPPIAGLTDTQYF
TRBV5-6	TRBJ1-6	CASSLRTGSWNSPLHF